This T cell receptor (beta chain) emerged from a study of follicular helper T cells after annual influenza vaccination. The study's findings and limits: Undersampling of larger non-cTfh compartments could not be excluded.

Method: immunoSEQ multiplex PCR; TCRdb's copy keeps in-frame clones and lacks some. The sample records some 11,000 clones, 81% being singletons. As for this clone: The antigen is not known.

This CDR3 is 16 amino acids long. Between the trimmed V and J ends, which lost 8 bases and 0 bases, there was a span of 19 bases. Time point specified: 2014-2015 season, pre-vaccination. Community-dwelling subjects without influenza vaccination in the prior 6 months were enrolled. Donors with HIV/AIDS, active malignancy, immunomodulators or active illness were excluded. Sample: CXCR5- memory CD4+ T cells sorted from blood, taken on the day of influenza vaccination. V is TRBV5-3 and J is TRBJ2-3; D tentatively fits TRBD1 or TRBD2 (5 bases each). TRBV5-3 is placed among ORFs of uncertain function. The receptor's source is an adult who received the influenza vaccine. The CDR3: CASKIPGPLSTDTQYF. The CDR3 nucleotides read TGTGCCAGCAAAATCCCGGGACCCCTAAGCACAGATACGCAGTATTTT.